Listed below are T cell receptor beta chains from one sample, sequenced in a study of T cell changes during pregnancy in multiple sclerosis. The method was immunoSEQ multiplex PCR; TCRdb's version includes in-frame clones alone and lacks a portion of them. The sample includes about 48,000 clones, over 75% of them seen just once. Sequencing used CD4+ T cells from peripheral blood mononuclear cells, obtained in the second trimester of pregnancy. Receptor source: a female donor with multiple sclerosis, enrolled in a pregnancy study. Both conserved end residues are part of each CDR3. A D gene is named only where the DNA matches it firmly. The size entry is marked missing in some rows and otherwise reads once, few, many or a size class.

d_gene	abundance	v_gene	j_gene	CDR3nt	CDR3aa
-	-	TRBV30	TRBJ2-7	TGTGCCTGGAGTAACCCTCGGGGACTTTACGAGCAGTACTTC	CAWSNPRGLYEQYF
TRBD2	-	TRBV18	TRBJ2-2	TGTGCCAGCTCCCCGATTCCGGGACTAAAATACACCGGGGAGCTGTTTTTT	CASSPIPGLKYTGELFF
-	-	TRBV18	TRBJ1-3	TGTGCCAGCTCACCCCTAGCGGGACAAGGAAACACCATATATTTT	CASSPLAGQGNTIYF
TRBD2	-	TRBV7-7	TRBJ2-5	TGTGCTAGCAGCTTAGGGCTAGCGGGAGCGGCAGAGACCCAGTACTTC	CASSLGLAGAAETQYF
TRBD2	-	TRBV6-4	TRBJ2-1	TGTGCCAGCTCGTCTAGCGGGAGGGCAGGAGAGCAGTTCTTC	CASSSSGRAGEQFF
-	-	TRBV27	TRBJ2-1	TGTGCCAGCAGCCTACGATCACAGGGTTGGGTCAATGAGCAGTTCTTC	CASSLRSQGWVNEQFF
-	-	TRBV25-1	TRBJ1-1	TGTGCCAGCACATTACAGGCGAACACTGAAGCTTTCTTT	CASTLQANTEAFF
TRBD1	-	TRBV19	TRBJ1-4	TGTGCCAGTAGTATACCGCTTCGGACAGGGGGTAATGAAAAACTGTTTTTT	CASSIPLRTGGNEKLFF
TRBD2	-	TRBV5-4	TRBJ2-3	TGTGCCAGCAGCCCCGGGGGGAGAACAGATACGCAGTATTTT	CASSPGGRTDTQYF
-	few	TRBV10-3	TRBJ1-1	TGTGCCATCAGCGGACAGTTGAACACTGAAGCTTTCTTT	CAISGQLNTEAFF
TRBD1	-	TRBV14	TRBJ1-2	TGTGCCAGCAGCAAAAGGGGAGACAGGGTAGGTGGCTACACCTTC	CASSKRGDRVGGYTF
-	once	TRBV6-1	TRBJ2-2	TGTGCCAGCACCACACCCAACACCGGGGAGCTGTTTTTT	CASTTPNTGELFF
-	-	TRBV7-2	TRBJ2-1	TGTGCCAGCAGCTTAAGAGGGCTTTGGCAAGGCGATGAGCAGTTCTTC	CASSLRGLWQGDEQFF
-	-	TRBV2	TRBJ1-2	TGTGCCAGCAGGGAACAGGGATCCTATGGCTACACCTTC	CASREQGSYGYTF
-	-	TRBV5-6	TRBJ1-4	TGTGCCACTCTCGAGGTGGTTCGTGAAAAACTGTTTTTT	CATLEVVREKLFF
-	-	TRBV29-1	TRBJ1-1	TGCAGCGCCAAACTCCGGGGGGGGAACACTGAAGCTTTCTTT	CSAKLRGGNTEAFF
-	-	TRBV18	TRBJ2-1	TGTGCCAGCTCCGAACAACAGGGTGTTCTCTACAATGAGCAGTTCTTC	CASSEQQGVLYNEQFF
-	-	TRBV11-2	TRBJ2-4	TGTGCCAGCAGCTTCGGGGGAGATGGCATTCAGTACTTC	CASSFGGDGIQYF
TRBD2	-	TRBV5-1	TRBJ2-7	TGCGCCAGCAGCTTGTCTAGCGGGAACTCCTACGAGCAGTACTTC	CASSLSSGNSYEQYF